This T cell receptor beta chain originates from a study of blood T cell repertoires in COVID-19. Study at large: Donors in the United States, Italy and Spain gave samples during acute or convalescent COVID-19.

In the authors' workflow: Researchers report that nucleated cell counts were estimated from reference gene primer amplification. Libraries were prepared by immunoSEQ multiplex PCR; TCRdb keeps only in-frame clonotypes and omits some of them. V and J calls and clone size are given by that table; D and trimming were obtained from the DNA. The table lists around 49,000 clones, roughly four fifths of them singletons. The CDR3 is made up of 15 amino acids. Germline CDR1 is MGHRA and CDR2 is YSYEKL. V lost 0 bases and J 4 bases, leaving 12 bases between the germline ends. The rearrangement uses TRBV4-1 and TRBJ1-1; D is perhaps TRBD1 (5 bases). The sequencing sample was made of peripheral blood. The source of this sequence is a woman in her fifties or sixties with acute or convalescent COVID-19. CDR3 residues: CASSQESRVSTEAFF. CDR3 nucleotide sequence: TGCGCCAGCAGCCAAGAATCCAGGGTGAGCACTGAAGCTTTCTTT.